Below, 17 T cell receptor beta chains from the same sample are listed, as sequenced in a study of patients and donors after allogeneic stem cell transplantation. TCRdb analysed the RT-PCR reads with MiXCR anew, one entry per CDR3 protein. Of about 400,000 distinct CDR3 sequences in the sample, roughly 16% were seen once. Sequencing was carried out using blood, either unsorted or a sorted T cell fraction (not recorded which). Receptor source: a human donor who was either an allogeneic HSCT recipient or a stem cell or donor lymphocyte infusion donor (not recorded which). It is not recorded whose cells these are; they may come from a transplant donor.

This clonotype was recorded a few times. The CDR3 nucleotides read TGCGCCAGCAGCCCCCGGACAGGGGGCGCGTCTACTGAAGCTTTCTTT. It yields the protein CASSPRTGGASTEAFF. The chain is built from TRBV5-1 and TRBJ1-1; TRBD1 matches at 11 bases. V dropped 4 bases and J dropped 5; count of bases not matched to a gene: 10. The CDR3 sequence is 16 residues long. Looked up from germline, CDR1 is SGHRS and CDR2 is YFSETQ. Based on the CDR3 plus reference TRBV5-1 and TRBJ1-1, the full variable domain is KAGVTQTPRYLIKTRGQQVTLSCSPISGHRSVSWYQQTPGQGLQFLFEYFSETQRNKGNFPGRFSGRQFSNSRSEMNVSTLELGDSALYLCASSPRTGGASTEAFFGQGTRLTVV.

This clonotype was counted only a few times. The V gene is TRBV18, the J gene TRBJ1-2; D not resolved. CDR3 length equals 13 residues. The ends were cut back, 2 bases at V and 8 bases at J, with 12 bases in the middle. Germline values: CDR1 KGHSH, CDR2 LQKENI. In nucleotides, the CDR3 is TGTGCCAGCTCACCAAAAGGGTTAAGCGGCTACACCTTC. This encodes CASSPKGLSGYTF. The whole variable domain, remainder taken from reference TRBV18 and TRBJ1-2, is NAGVMQNPRHLVRRRGQEARLRCSPMKGHSHVYWYRQLPEEGLKFMVYLQKENIIDESGMPKERFSAEFPKEGPSILRIQQVVRGDSAAYFCASSPKGLSGYTFGSGTRLTVV.

This clonotype turned up a few times. The chain carries TRBV24-1 and TRBJ2-6; possibly TRBD2 for D (6 bases). This CDR3 region has 16 residues. With 3 bases removed from V and 4 bases from J, the gap between germline ends came to 12 bases. Germline V gene sequence: CDR1 KGHDR, CDR2 SFDVKD. This CDR3 reads CATSDLRGSGANVLTF. CDR3 DNA sequence: TGTGCCACCAGTGATCTGCGGGGATCCGGGGCCAACGTCCTGACTTTC.

This clonotype came up a few times. This sequence joins TRBV29-1 and TRBJ1-2; D gene unclear. Germline assignment: CDR1 SQVTM and CDR2 ANQGSEA. V shed 2 bases and J shed 3 bases, with 4 bases lying between them. The length of the CDR3 is 11 residues. This CDR3 reads CSVERDYGYTF. In nucleotides, the CDR3 is TGCAGCGTTGAACGGGACTATGGCTACACCTTC. The whole variable domain, remainder taken from reference TRBV29-1 and TRBJ1-2, is SAVISQKPSRDICQRGTSLTIQCQVDSQVTMMFWYRQQPGQSLTLIATANQGSEATYESGFVIDKFPISRPNLTFSTLTVSNMSPEDSSIYLCSVERDYGYTFGSGTRLTVV.

V usage is TRBV7-8 and J usage is TRBJ2-7; perhaps D is TRBD1 or TRBD2 (5 bases each). Germline assignment: CDR1 SGHVS and CDR2 FQNEAQ. The CDR3 contains 16 residues. V gave up 4 bases and J gave up 5 bases, with 21 bases separating them. This CDR3 is CASSSMGPTVHHEQYF. The CDR3 coding sequence is TGTGCCAGCAGCTCAATGGGACCCACCGTACACCACGAGCAGTACTTC.

This clonotype was seen only a few times. This chain connects TRBV5-5 to TRBJ1-1; possible D gene TRBD1, 5 bases. The CDR3 extends over 15 amino acids. Germline lookup yields CDR1 SGHKS and CDR2 YYEKEE (reference sequence). V shed 0 bases and J shed 0 bases, with 9 bases lying between them. This CDR3 reads CASSLGDFMNTEAFF. CDR3 sequence (DNA): TGTGCCAGCAGCTTGGGGGACTTCATGAACACTGAAGCTTTCTTT.

The chain joins TRBV18 to TRBJ1-5; the D gene is possibly TRBD1 (5 bases). Trimming shortened V by 1 base and J by 7 bases, and 11 bases separated the two germline ends. The CDR3 contains 14 residues. Germline loops: CDR1 KGHSH, CDR2 LQKENI. CDR3 loop: CASSPREGRQPQHF. The CDR3 nucleotides read TGTGCCAGCTCACCACGGGAGGGGCGGCAGCCCCAGCATTTT.

The chain couples TRBV4-3 to TRBJ2-5; D may match TRBD1 or TRBD2 (6 bases each). V shed 1 base and J shed 5 bases, with 14 bases lying between them. Germline CDR1 and CDR2: LGHNA and YSLEER. The CDR3 totals 15 residues. CDR3 region: CASSQGGATGETQYF. Here the CDR3 DNA reads TGCGCCAGCAGCCAAGGGGGGGCCACTGGCGAGACCCAGTACTTC.

This clonotype was detected many times. The chain couples TRBV12-3 or TRBV12-4 to TRBJ2-3, with D perhaps TRBD2 (7 bases). This CDR3 has 14 amino acids. V was trimmed by 7 bases and J by 4 bases, leaving 15 bases between them. The CDR3 DNA reads as TGTGCCAGCACGCGGGGGCAGCCCGCAGATACGCAGTATTTT. This gives the protein CASTRGQPADTQYF.

This clonotype showed up many times. J is TRBJ2-1 and V is TRBV24-1; D remains unclear. The CDR3 has 14 amino acids. Trimming pared 5 bases from V and 10 bases from J, leaving 17 bases between. The V gene's germline CDR1 is KGHDR and CDR2 SFDVKD. The CDR3, as DNA: TGTGCCACCAGTGCCCCCCGTCCAAACTTGGAGCAGTTCTTC. Translating it yields CATSAPRPNLEQFF.

This clonotype has just a few counts. The V gene is TRBV6-1, the J gene TRBJ1-6, with 10 bases fitting TRBD1. This CDR3 has 17 residues. V trimming: 6 bases; J trimming: 7 bases; junction bases outside the gene matches: 12. CDR1 MNHNS and CDR2 SASEGT come from the germline V gene. CDR3 sequence reads: CASRQRQGARLNSPLHF. The CDR3 DNA follows: TGTGCCAGCAGGCAACGACAGGGGGCAAGGTTGAATTCACCCCTCCACTTT.

This clonotype was seen a handful of times. J is TRBJ1-2 and V is TRBV27; a possible D gene is TRBD1 (5 bases). Germline V gene data show CDR1 as MNHEY and CDR2 as SMNVEV (reference sequence). This CDR3 is 11 amino acids long. Trimming took off 8 bases at V and 5 bases at J, with 9 bases between the two ends. The CDR3 DNA follows: TGTGCCAGCTCCGGGGCATATGGCTACACCTTC. Translating it yields CASSGAYGYTF.

The genes are TRBV5-1 and TRBJ2-7; unclear D gene. Trimming removed 7 bases from V and 5 bases from J, with 13 bases in between. CDR3 length: 12 amino acids. From germline, CDR1 is SGHRS and CDR2 YFSETQ. The CDR3 region has the DNA TGCGCCAGCTCCGTGCCAAGTCACGAGCAGTACTTC. It translates to CASSVPSHEQYF.

This clonotype has only a few counts. The chain combines TRBV2 with TRBJ2-1; 8 bases match TRBD2. J was trimmed by 8 bases and V by 2 bases; bases with no gene match: 8. The CDR3 covers 15 residues. CDR1 is SNHLY and CDR2 is FYNNEI in the germline V gene. The chain's CDR3 is CASSESPGLEDEQFF. Here the CDR3 DNA reads TGTGCCAGCAGTGAAAGTCCGGGACTAGAAGATGAGCAGTTCTTC.

The rearrangement joins TRBV5-5 to TRBJ2-5; tentative D call: TRBD2 (5 bases). The germline CDR1 and CDR2 sequences are SGHKS and YYEKEE (reference sequence). The CDR3 extends over 14 amino acids. Trimming cost V 0 bases and J 1 base, with 7 bases left between them. The CDR3 region is CASSLASLQETQYF. The CDR3 region has the DNA TGTGCCAGCAGCTTGGCTAGCCTCCAAGAGACCCAGTACTTC. Full variable domain (outside the CDR3, taken from reference TRBV5-5 and TRBJ2-5): DAGVTQSPTHLIKTRGQQVTLRCSPISGHKSVSWYQQVLGQGPQFIFQYYEKEERGRGNFPDRFSARQFPNYSSELNVNALLLGDSALYLCASSLASLQETQYFGPGTRLLVL.

The table lists this clonotype with a few counts. The rearrangement uses TRBV12-3 or TRBV12-4 and TRBJ2-4; D remains unclear. The CDR3 is made up of 11 amino acids. Trimming removed 2 bases from V and 7 bases from J, with 3 bases in between. The CDR3: CASSLRNIQYF. For the CDR3, the DNA is TGTGCCAGCAGTTTAAGGAACATTCAGTACTTC.

This clonotype occurred a few times. The chain combines TRBV6-5 with TRBJ1-2; a weak D match, TRBD1 (5 bases). The germline V and J ends were trimmed by 0 bases and 7 bases, with 12 bases remaining between them. The CDR3 spans 14 residues. Germline loops: CDR1 MNHEY, CDR2 SVGAGI. In DNA form, the CDR3 reads TGTGCCAGCAGTTACTCGAATGAGGGGTTTGGCTACACCTTC. It yields the protein CASSYSNEGFGYTF.